The 24 T cell receptor beta chains reported below all come from one sample, sequenced in a study of blood T cell repertoires in COVID-19. The data were produced by immunoSEQ multiplex PCR, yet TCRdb's version contains in-frame clones alone and is incomplete. The sample holds some 140,000 clones; 81% are singletons and the top ten take over 7.5%. The material sequenced was peripheral blood. All receptors derive from a woman aged 55-69 years with active or convalescent COVID-19.

This chain connects TRBV7-2 to TRBJ1-6, with D maybe TRBD1 (5 bases). This CDR3 is 16 amino acids long. Germline CDR1 and CDR2: SGHTA and FQGNSA. V shed 1 base and J shed 5 bases, with 12 bases lying between them. CDR3 amino acids: CASSLEAGGNNSPLHF. The DNA for the CDR3 is TGTGCCAGCAGCTTAGAGGCGGGGGGGAATAATTCACCCCTCCACTTT.

The sample holds a few counts of this clone. CDR3 in amino acids: CASSIGPGKEEQYV. The DNA for the CDR3 is TGTGCCAGTAGTATAGGGCCGGGTAAGGAAGAGCAGTACGTC. This sequence joins TRBV19 and TRBJ2-7, with D unclear. Deletions cut 1 base from V and 7 bases from J, with 14 bases between. The germline gives CDR1 LNHDA, CDR2 SQIVND (reference sequence). This CDR3 comprises 14 residues.

The rearrangement links TRBV5-1 to TRBJ2-1; 8 positions match TRBD1. The junction had 10 bases not matched to a gene; V was cut back by 3 bases and J by 5 bases. The CDR3 covers 16 residues. Germline V gene sequence: CDR1 SGHRS, CDR2 YFSETQ. The CDR3 region is CASSSFRDRRDNEQFF. The CDR3 coding sequence is TGCGCCAGCAGCTCTTTCCGGGACAGGCGGGACAATGAGCAGTTCTTC.

The chain is built from TRBV7-9 and TRBJ2-5; D might be TRBD2 (6 bases). V lost 11 bases, J lost 5 bases, and 21 bases lay in between. Per the germline V gene, CDR1 is SEHNR and CDR2 is FQNEAQ (reference sequence). The CDR3 is 14 residues long. The CDR3 sequence is CALGPGGPLETQYF. The CDR3 DNA follows: TGTGCCCTCGGCCCCGGGGGACCATTGGAGACCCAGTACTTC.

This clone was observed a single time. The chain recombines TRBV19 with TRBJ1-5; TRBD1 agrees at 9 bases. Trimming took 5 bases from V and 6 from J; bases not matched to a gene: 8. Germline CDR1 reads LNHDA; CDR2 reads SQIVND (reference sequence). The CDR3 spans 15 residues. The CDR3 DNA reads TGTGCCAGTAGTCCCCTGGGGACAGGGAGTCAGCCCCAGCATTTT. It translates to CASSPLGTGSQPQHF.

The V call is TRBV28, the J call TRBJ1-3; D may be TRBD1 (5 bases). V lost 5 bases and J 0 bases, leaving 14 bases between the germline ends. The germline gives CDR1 MDHEN, CDR2 SYDVKM. This CDR3 region has 16 residues. DNA for the CDR3: TGTGCCAGCAGTATGGACACTCAAGACTCTGGAAACACCATATATTTT. The encoded protein is CASSMDTQDSGNTIYF.

The rearrangement uses TRBV7-3 and TRBJ2-2; 10 positions match TRBD2. This CDR3 region has 15 residues. V was clipped by 3 bases and J by 5 bases; unmatched bases: 3. CDR1 SGHTA and CDR2 FQGTGA come from the germline V gene. The CDR3 DNA follows: TGTGCCAGCAGCTTCCCTAGCGGGGGAACCGGGGAGCTGTTTTTT. Residues: CASSFPSGGTGELFF.

The V gene is TRBV5-6, the J gene TRBJ1-1, with 10 bases identical to TRBD1. CDR3 length: 16 amino acids. CDR1 and CDR2 from the germline V gene are SGHDT and YYEEEE. V shed 3 bases and J 8 bases; nucleotides not matched to a gene: 13. CDR3 loop: CASSSRQGAGPREAFF. CDR3 DNA: TGTGCCAGCAGCTCCCGACAGGGGGCGGGCCCGAGGGAAGCTTTCTTT.

This clone was seen a handful of times. The chain has TRBV7-2 and TRBJ2-2, with TRBD2 matching over 13 bases. This CDR3 is built from 18 residues. V lost 4 bases and J lost 7; bases outside the gene matches: 12. In germline, CDR1 is SGHTA, CDR2 FQGNSA. CDR3 in amino acids: CASSSHIGLAGDHGELFF. The CDR3 DNA is TGTGCCAGCAGCTCCCACATTGGACTAGCGGGAGATCACGGGGAGCTGTTTTTT.

The rearrangement links TRBV27 to TRBJ1-1; D may be TRBD1 (5 bases). Germline values: CDR1 MNHEY, CDR2 SMNVEV (reference sequence). The CDR3 is 14 amino acids. Deletions cut 5 bases from V and 0 bases from J, with 10 bases between. DNA of the CDR3: TGTGCCAGCAGTCCGACAGTCATGAACACTGAAGCTTTCTTT. This sequence encodes CASSPTVMNTEAFF.

The chain combines TRBV10-3 with TRBJ2-3; weak D call: TRBD1 (5 bases). Germline assignment: CDR1 ENHRY and CDR2 SYGVKD. Trimming pared 0 bases from V and 3 bases from J, leaving 10 bases between. The CDR3 runs to 15 residues. This chain's CDR3 is CAISESQGLTDTQYF. As DNA, the CDR3 is TGTGCCATCAGTGAGTCGCAGGGCCTTACAGATACGCAGTATTTT.

The rearrangement links TRBV7-8 to TRBJ2-7, with D maybe TRBD2 (7 bases). This CDR3 has 16 amino acids. In germline, CDR1 is SGHVS, CDR2 FQNEAQ. V lost 1 base and J 3 bases, leaving 16 bases between the germline ends. The CDR3 nucleotides read TGTGCCAGCAGCTTAGAGGGGGGGGCCCTTAACTACGAGCAGTACGTC. Residues: CASSLEGGALNYEQYV.

In this sample, this clone turned up a few times. The chain links TRBV6-5 to TRBJ1-6; D may be TRBD1 (6 bases). CDR3 length: 15 amino acids. Germline loops: CDR1 MNHEY, CDR2 SVGAGI. V was cut by 0 bases and J by 8 bases, with 11 bases left in between. CDR3 DNA: TGTGCCAGCAGTTACTCGAGGGAGGGGGATTCACCCCTCCACTTT. This codes for CASSYSREGDSPLHF.

The chain combines TRBV27 with TRBJ1-6; D is perhaps TRBD1 (5 bases). Germline assignment: CDR1 MNHEY and CDR2 SMNVEV (reference sequence). Trimming left V 6 bases short and J 5 bases short, with 17 bases between. This CDR3 contains 16 residues. The CDR3 DNA is TGTGCCAGCAGCTACCGGGCCGGAGGGGATAATTCACCCCTCCACTTT. Translating it yields CASSYRAGGDNSPLHF.

This clone was observed once. The chain combines TRBV2 with TRBJ1-4; 7 bases map to TRBD1. V shed 6 bases and J 8 bases; nucleotides not matched to a gene: 9. The CDR3 sequence is 14 residues long. The V gene's germline CDR1 is SNHLY and CDR2 FYNNEI. Here the CDR3 DNA reads TGTGCCAGCAGCGCCCGGGACAGTGGGGAAAAACTGTTTTTT. Protein: CASSARDSGEKLFF.

The chain is built from TRBV28 and TRBJ1-6, with 10 bases fitting TRBD1. Germline CDR1 MDHEN, CDR2 SYDVKM. CDR3 length: 16 amino acids. The junction had 7 bases not matched to a gene; V was cut back by 2 bases and J by 9 bases. The CDR3 region is CASSLGDRGFGSPLHF. In DNA, the CDR3 is TGTGCCAGCAGTTTAGGGGACAGGGGTTTTGGTTCACCCCTCCACTTT. Using reference TRBV28 and TRBJ1-6 for the parts outside the CDR3, the full variable domain is DVKVTQSSRYLVKRTGEKVFLECVQDMDHENMFWYRQDPGLGLRLIYFSYDVKMKEKGDIPEGYSVSREKKERFSLILESASTNQTSMYLCASSLGDRGFGSPLHFGNGTRLTVT.

This sequence joins TRBV5-8 and TRBJ2-7; no reliable D call. The germline V gene encodes CDR1 SGHTS and CDR2 YDEGEE. Trimming took off 7 bases at V and 0 bases at J, with 11 bases between the two ends. The CDR3 loop spans 13 amino acids. The CDR3 DNA is TGTGCCAGCCGACAAAAGACCTCCTACGAGCAGTACTTC. Its protein is CASRQKTSYEQYF.

The CDR3 loop is CASSQEPGSSTEAFF. CDR3 bases: TGTGCCAGCAGCCAAGAACCGGGTTCCAGCACTGAAGCTTTCTTT. The chain links TRBV14 to TRBJ1-1; D gene unclear. CDR3 length: 15 amino acids. Trimming took off 0 bases at V and 4 bases at J, with 12 bases between the two ends. The germline gives CDR1 SGHDN, CDR2 FVKESK.

Comment on this clone: The same CDR3 is also encoded by other DNA sequences in this sample. The V gene is TRBV20-1, the J gene TRBJ2-7; D unresolved. The CDR3 loop spans 11 amino acids. V was trimmed by 3 bases and J by 4 bases, leaving 7 bases between them. CDR1 and CDR2 (germline): DFQATT, SNEGSKA (reference sequence). The CDR3 here is CSARSSYEQYF. CDR3 nucleotide sequence: TGCAGTGCTAGGTCTAGTTACGAGCAGTACTTC.

This clone appeared once. V is TRBV6-5 and J is TRBJ1-2; D remains unclear. The V gene's germline CDR1 is MNHEY and CDR2 SVGAGI. The CDR3 sequence is 14 residues long. The V gene lost 0 bases and the J gene lost 3 bases, with 8 bases spanning the gap. CDR3 amino acids: CASSYSSGDYGYTF. CDR3 sequence (DNA): TGTGCCAGCAGTTACTCGTCCGGAGACTATGGCTACACCTTC.

The chain recombines TRBV27 with TRBJ2-3; a possible D gene is TRBD2 (6 bases). This CDR3 is 17 amino acids long. V dropped 3 bases and J dropped 3 bases, with 19 bases sitting between them. The germline CDR1 and CDR2 sequences are MNHEY and SMNVEV (reference sequence). The DNA of the CDR3 is TGTGCCAGCAGTTTTTTTGGAGCGGGCCGGGTGACAGATACGCAGTATTTT. Translated: CASSFFGAGRVTDTQYF.

This sequence joins TRBV11-1 and TRBJ2-1, with 16 bases fitting TRBD2. Germline loops: CDR1 SGHAT, CDR2 FQDESV (reference sequence). The ends lost 8 bases at V and 4 bases at J; junction bases unmatched: 5. The CDR3 is 16 residues long. Written as DNA, the CDR3 is TGTGCCAGCGAGGGACTAGCGGGAGGGGCTTACAATGAGCAGTTCTTC. Its translation is CASEGLAGGAYNEQFF.

The V call is TRBV4-2, the J call TRBJ2-6; a possible D gene is TRBD2 (5 bases). The CDR3 loop spans 17 amino acids. V was cut by 0 bases and J by 2 bases, with 11 bases left in between. Per the germline V gene, CDR1 is LGHNA and CDR2 is YNFKEQ. CDR3 residues: CASSQDIPGTGANVLTF. DNA for the CDR3: TGTGCCAGCAGCCAAGATATACCCGGGACTGGGGCCAACGTCCTGACTTTC.

This clone was seen just once. V and J are TRBV7-9 and TRBJ2-2; no clear D gene. CDR1 and CDR2 (germline): SEHNR, FQNEAQ (reference sequence). Trimming removed 1 base from V and 3 bases from J, with 12 bases in between. The CDR3 has 16 amino acids. The DNA of the CDR3 is TGTGCCAGCAGCTTAGGGGTTAGCCCGTACACCGGGGAGCTGTTTTTT. Residues: CASSLGVSPYTGELFF.